Sequencing of this TCR beta chain was carried out in a study of T-cell reconstitution after alpha-beta-depleted transplantation in children (dated by TCRdb to about 2016). Regarding the research as a whole: Using TCR repertoire profiling, the study quantitatively followed how T-cell immune reconstitution unfolded in children after TCRalphabeta/CD19-depleted allogeneic hematopoietic cell transplantation.

The V end gives up 3 bases and the J end 4 bases, leaving 3 bases in the junction not matched to a gene. From cysteine to phenylalanine, the CDR3 is 14 amino acids long. Left in the record is the CDR3 DNA by itself, 42 bases read in frame from the first base. In the germline V gene (reference sequence), CDR1 corresponds to DFQATT and CDR2 to SNEGSKA. The treatment or condition label on this specimen signifies: allogeneic hematopoietic cell transplantation with graft depleted of TCRalphabeta T cells and CD19 B cells. The children who served as transplant recipients had been given grafts of TCRalphabeta/CD19-depleted allogeneic hematopoietic cells. The method was PCR. The data were produced on an Illumina HiSeq 2500. To normalize quantification of the TCRbeta repertoire, the TCR libraries were built with molecular barcoding that relied on unique molecular identifiers. TCRdb redid the processing of the public reads, applying fastp at Q25 and MiXCR, and retained in-frame beta chains. Under each unique CDR3 protein, matching rows form one entry showing the most common genes and DNA. The sample table shows fewer than 1 million distinct CDR3 sequences, and about 15% are seen once. The ten most abundant clones make up 5% of the sample.

Concerning this clonotype itself: It has no known antigen specificity. No base-level quality is on record; no much larger clone is a single base apart.

What the research found in general, with its limitations: The frequencies of hyperexpanded clones fell over the following months, and after one year, T-cell counts and TCRbeta diversity were mostly attributed to newly produced T cells. The apparently early recovery of alphabetaT-cell counts about two months after transplant reportedly depended on only several hundred rapidly expanded clones that came from non-depleted graft cells. The high TCRbeta diversity at day 60 in some patients was ascribed to recipient T cells and intrathymic progenitors that had survived conditioning.

The TCR comes from a male patient younger than 18 who had a stem cell transplant for acute lymphoblastic leukemia, so the T cells may come from the graft donor. Recombination linked TRBV20-1 to TRBJ2-3; TRBD2 matches 11 bases in the middle. The sample here was PBMCs, mostly from graft donor cells, taken 360 days after TCRalphabeta/CD19-depleted stem cell transplant. Here is the DNA: TGCAGTGCTAGCCTAGCGGGAGGAGCAGATACGCAGTATTTT. The translation is CSASLAGGADTQYF.